This TCR beta chain was recorded in a study of shared clonotypes between healthy human individuals. Per germline, CDR1 SGHRS and CDR2 YFSETQ. The CDR3 totals 15 residues. Trimming shortened V by 0 bases and J by 8 bases, and 14 bases separated the two germline ends. Assay: immunoSEQ multiplex PCR; the TCRdb copy retains only in-frame clones and omits some. Of 2.3 million or so clones in the sample, approximately 93% were seen once. This receptor was taken from a man younger than 35 in good health. Some clones in this sample may be carry-over from other donors' samples. What was sequenced was naive CD4+ T cells from PBMCs. Subset meaning: CD45RA+ positively selected. The rearrangement joins TRBV5-1 to TRBJ1-4, with TRBD1 as a possible D gene (6 bases). The CDR3 spells CASSLALGGGEKLFF. CDR3 nucleotides: TGCGCCAGCAGCTTGGCCTTAGGGGGAGGGGAAAAACTGTTTTTT.